Given below is one T cell receptor beta chain in context. Its cognate antigen is unknown. This specimen comes from a study of response to subunit inactivated influenza vaccine. General study results and limits: It was suggested by the authors that few new T cells are recruited by each seasonal influenza vaccination.

TCRdb recomputed calls from the RT-PCR reads with MiXCR, one row per CDR3 protein. Of 650,000 to 700,000 distinct CDR3 sequences in the sample, 15% to 19% were seen once. The germline CDR1 and CDR2 sequences are SGHRS and YFSETQ. The CDR3 is 16 residues long. With 1 base removed from V and 0 bases from J, the gap between germline ends came to 14 bases. The gene calls are TRBV5-1 and TRBJ2-7; D remains unclear. This clonotype originated in a man aged 50-59 years who received an inactivated influenza vaccine. Sample: PBMCs from blood, taken roughly 12 days after vaccination. The CDR3 nucleotides read TGCGCCAGCAGCTTGATCTGGACCGACCCCTCCTACGAGCAGTACTTC. It yields the protein CASSLIWTDPSYEQYF.